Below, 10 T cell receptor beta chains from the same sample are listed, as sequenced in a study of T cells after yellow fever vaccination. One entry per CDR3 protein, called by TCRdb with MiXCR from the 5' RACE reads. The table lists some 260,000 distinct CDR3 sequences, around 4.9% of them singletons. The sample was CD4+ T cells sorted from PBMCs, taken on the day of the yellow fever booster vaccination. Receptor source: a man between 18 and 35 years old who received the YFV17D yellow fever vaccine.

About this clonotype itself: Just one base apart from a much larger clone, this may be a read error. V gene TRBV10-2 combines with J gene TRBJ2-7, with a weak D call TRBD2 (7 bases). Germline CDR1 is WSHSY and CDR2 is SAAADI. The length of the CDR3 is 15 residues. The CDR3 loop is CACSRIEGGRVEQYF. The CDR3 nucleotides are TGCGCCTGCAGTCGGATTGAGGGGGGGCGCGTCGAGCAGTACTTC.

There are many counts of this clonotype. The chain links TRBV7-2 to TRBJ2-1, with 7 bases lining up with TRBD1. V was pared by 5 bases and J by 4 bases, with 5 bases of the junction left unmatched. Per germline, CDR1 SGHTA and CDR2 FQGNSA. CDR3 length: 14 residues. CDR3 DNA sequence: TGTGCCAGCAGCCGACAGGGATCTTACAATGAGCAGTTCTTC. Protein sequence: CASSRQGSYNEQFF.

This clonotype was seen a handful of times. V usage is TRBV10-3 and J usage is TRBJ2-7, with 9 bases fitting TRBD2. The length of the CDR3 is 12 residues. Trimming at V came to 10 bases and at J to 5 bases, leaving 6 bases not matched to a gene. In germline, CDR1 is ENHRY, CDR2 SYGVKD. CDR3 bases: TGTGCCAGCCGCGGGGGGGCGAACGAGCAGTACTTC. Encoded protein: CASRGGANEQYF.

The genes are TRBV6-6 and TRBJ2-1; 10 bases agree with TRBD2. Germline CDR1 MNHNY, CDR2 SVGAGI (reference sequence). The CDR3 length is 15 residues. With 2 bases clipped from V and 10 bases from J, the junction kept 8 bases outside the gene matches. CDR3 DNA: TGTGCCAGCAGTTACCTCAGCGGGGGGGCCCGAGAGCAGTTCTTC. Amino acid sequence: CASSYLSGGAREQFF.

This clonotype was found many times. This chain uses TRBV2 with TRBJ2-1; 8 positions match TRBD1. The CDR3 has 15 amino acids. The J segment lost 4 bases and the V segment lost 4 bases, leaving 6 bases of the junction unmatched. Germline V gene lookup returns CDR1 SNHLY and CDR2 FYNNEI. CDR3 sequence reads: CASSVDRALYNEQFF. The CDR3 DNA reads TGTGCCAGCAGTGTGGACAGGGCGCTTTACAATGAGCAGTTCTTC.

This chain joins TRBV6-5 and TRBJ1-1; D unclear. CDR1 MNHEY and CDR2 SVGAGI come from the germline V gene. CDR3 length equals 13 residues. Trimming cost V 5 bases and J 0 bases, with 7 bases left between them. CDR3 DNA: TGTGCCAGCAGTACCAGGCTGAACACTGAAGCTTTCTTT. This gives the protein CASSTRLNTEAFF.

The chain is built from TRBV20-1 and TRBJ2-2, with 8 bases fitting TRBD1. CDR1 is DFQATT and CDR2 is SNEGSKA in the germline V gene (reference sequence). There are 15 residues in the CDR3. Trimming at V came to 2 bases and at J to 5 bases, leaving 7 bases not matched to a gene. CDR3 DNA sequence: TGCAGTGCTAGAAGGACAGGGCAAGTAACCGGGGAGCTGTTTTTT. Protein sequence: CSARRTGQVTGELFF.

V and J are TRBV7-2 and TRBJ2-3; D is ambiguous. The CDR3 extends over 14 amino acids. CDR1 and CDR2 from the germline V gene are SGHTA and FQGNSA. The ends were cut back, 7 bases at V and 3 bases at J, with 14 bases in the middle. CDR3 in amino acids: CASNQMAATDTQYF. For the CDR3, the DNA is TGTGCCAGCAACCAAATGGCAGCGACAGATACGCAGTATTTT.

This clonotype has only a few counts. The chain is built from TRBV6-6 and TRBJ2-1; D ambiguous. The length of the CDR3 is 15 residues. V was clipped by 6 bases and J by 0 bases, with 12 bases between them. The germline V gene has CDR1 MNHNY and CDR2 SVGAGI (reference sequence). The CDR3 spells CASSPGMSSYNEQFF. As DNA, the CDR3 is TGTGCCAGCAGCCCCGGAATGAGCTCCTACAATGAGCAGTTCTTC.

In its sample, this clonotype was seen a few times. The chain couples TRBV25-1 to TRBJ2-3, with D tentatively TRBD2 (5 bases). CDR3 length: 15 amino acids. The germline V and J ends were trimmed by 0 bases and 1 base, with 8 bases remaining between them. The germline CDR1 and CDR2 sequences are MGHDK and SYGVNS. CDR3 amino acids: CASSEYTGGTDTQYF. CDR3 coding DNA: TGTGCCAGCAGTGAATATACCGGGGGCACAGATACGCAGTATTTT.